This TCR beta chain is from a study of blood T cell repertoires in COVID-19. In the study overall: Samples representing acute and convalescent COVID-19 were sourced from the United States, Italy and Spain. In each case, the material was cDNA or gDNA derived from T cells, B-cell-depleted T cells, or PBMCs.

CDR1 and CDR2 from the germline V gene are SEHNR and FQNEAQ (reference sequence). V lost 3 bases and J lost 5, with 11 bases in between. The length of the CDR3 is 14 residues. Authors' processing steps: It was from reference gene primer amplification that nucleated cell counts were estimated. Measured with immunoSEQ multiplex PCR; TCRdb has only the in-frame clones, and not every one. V and J calls and clone size are given by that table; D and trimming were obtained from the DNA. Here the sample spans about 53,000 clones, just under 90% being singletons. The chain joins TRBV7-9 to TRBJ2-1; D gene uncertain. Material for sequencing was peripheral blood. This sequence was found in a man aged 50 or older with acute or convalescent COVID-19. CDR3 in DNA: TGTGCCAGCAGCTTTGGTGGCCCGCACAATGAGCAGTTCTTC. Amino acid sequence: CASSFGGPHNEQFF.